These 22 T cell receptor beta chains were sequenced from one sample in a study of brain T cells in children with intractable seizures. This table comes from immunoSEQ multiplex PCR, and its TCRdb copy is limited to in-frame clones, with some not included. The sample holds about 80,000 clones, 90% to 95% seen once. The input for sequencing was peripheral blood, taken at surgery. These receptors were obtained from a girl under 10 years old with Rasmussen encephalitis and intractable seizures.

The chain combines TRBV28 with TRBJ1-2, with D possibly matching TRBD1 (6 bases). The germline gives CDR1 MDHEN, CDR2 SYDVKM. The CDR3 sequence is 13 residues long. V was pared by 2 bases and J by 3 bases, with 7 bases between. CDR3 DNA: TGTGCCAGCAGTTTAGAGGGGGACTATGGCTACACCTTC. It yields the protein CASSLEGDYGYTF.

As DNA, the CDR3 is TGTGCCAGCAGCCAAGACCCCGGGCAGACAACTAATGAAAAACTGTTTTTT. Translating gives CASSQDPGQTTNEKLFF. This sequence joins TRBV3-1 (or the pseudogene TRBV3-2) and TRBJ1-4; D remains unclear. Germline assignment: CDR1 LGHDT and CDR2 YNNKEL (reference sequence). The CDR3 spans 17 residues. Trimming left V 0 bases short and J 0 bases short, with 11 bases between.

The J gene is TRBJ1-1, the V gene TRBV18, with D possibly TRBD1 on 6 matching bases. The V gene lost 3 bases and the J gene lost 1 base, with 12 bases spanning the gap. The CDR3 has 15 amino acids. The V gene's germline CDR1 is KGHSH and CDR2 LQKENI. The CDR3: CASSPGTPRNTEAFF. CDR3 sequence (DNA): TGTGCCAGCTCACCCGGGACACCCCGGAACACTGAAGCTTTCTTT. Full variable domain (missing parts from reference TRBV18 and TRBJ1-1): NAGVMQNPRHLVRRRGQEARLRCSPMKGHSHVYWYRQLPEEGLKFMVYLQKENIIDESGMPKERFSAEFPKEGPSILRIQQVVRGDSAAYFCASSPGTPRNTEAFFGQGTRLTVV.

The V call is TRBV6-5, the J call TRBJ2-3; 7 bases fit TRBD1. After removal of 6 bases from V and 2 bases from J, the junction contained 8 bases not matched to a gene. CDR3 length equals 15 residues. CDR1 MNHEY and CDR2 SVGAGI come from the germline V gene. CDR3 region: CASSGSGTATDTQYF. CDR3 bases: TGTGCCAGCAGCGGATCCGGGACAGCCACAGATACGCAGTATTTT.

The chain has TRBV9 and TRBJ2-3; D is perhaps TRBD2 (6 bases). Looked up from germline, CDR1 is SGDLS and CDR2 is YYNGEE. The CDR3 is 14 amino acids. With 3 bases removed from V and 2 bases from J, the gap between germline ends came to 10 bases. The CDR3 nucleotides read TGTGCCAGCAGCGCGGGACTGTACACAGATACGCAGTATTTT. Translating it yields CASSAGLYTDTQYF.

J is TRBJ1-4 and V is TRBV6-5, with D maybe TRBD1 (5 bases). The ends were cut back, 7 bases at V and 2 bases at J, with 14 bases in the middle. The CDR3 contains 15 residues. Germline V lookup: CDR1 MNHEY, CDR2 SVGAGI. The CDR3 here is CASKPRGGTNEKLFF. For the CDR3, the DNA is TGTGCCAGCAAACCCCGCGGGGGGACTAATGAAAAACTGTTTTTT.

The chain uses TRBV3-1 (or the pseudogene TRBV3-2) and TRBJ2-4; possible D gene TRBD1, 5 bases. Deletions cut 2 bases from V and 4 bases from J, with 6 bases between. The CDR3 covers 13 residues. Germline values: CDR1 LGHDT, CDR2 YNNKEL (reference sequence). DNA for the CDR3: TGTGCCAGCAGCCAACCAGGGAAAAACATTCAGTACTTC. Translation: CASSQPGKNIQYF.

The rearrangement links TRBV27 to TRBJ1-2; D is perhaps TRBD1 (5 bases). The CDR3 sequence is 14 residues long. V lost 5 bases to trimming and J lost 8 bases, with 18 bases between them. Germline values: CDR1 MNHEY, CDR2 SMNVEV (reference sequence). The CDR3, as DNA: TGTGCCAGCAGTCCGCAGACCGGGGCCGGCGGCTACACCTTC. This codes for CASSPQTGAGGYTF.

V gene TRBV5-8 combines with J gene TRBJ1-4; no definite D call. This CDR3 is 16 amino acids long. The V gene's germline CDR1 is SGHTS and CDR2 YDEGEE. Trimming shortened V by 4 bases and J by 0 bases, and 13 bases separated the two germline ends. The DNA of the CDR3 is TGTGCCAGCAGCGCCGGGAAGGGCTCAACTAATGAAAAACTGTTTTTT. Translated, it gives CASSAGKGSTNEKLFF.

The rearrangement links TRBV25-1 to TRBJ2-3; 9 bases line up with TRBD2. The CDR3 consists of 14 residues. Per the germline V gene, CDR1 is MGHDK and CDR2 is SYGVNS. V gave up 4 bases and J gave up 6 bases; unmatched junction bases: 5. The CDR3 DNA sequence: TGTGCCAGCAGTGTAGCGGGGGCCAGGGATACGCAGTATTTT. Translation gives CASSVAGARDTQYF.

V usage is TRBV4-1 and J usage is TRBJ1-2, with D unresolved. CDR1 is MGHRA and CDR2 is YSYEKL in the germline V gene. V was clipped by 2 bases and J by 0 bases, with 4 bases between them. This CDR3 is 13 amino acids long. In nucleotides, the CDR3 is TGCGCCAGCAGCCAAACCGCTAACTATGGCTACACCTTC. Its translation: CASSQTANYGYTF.

This clone was observed a handful of times. The chain couples TRBV12-3 or TRBV12-4 to TRBJ2-3; D call uncertain. CDR3 length equals 12 residues. Trimming pared 2 bases from V and 2 bases from J, leaving 2 bases between. The CDR3 spells CASSLFTDTQYF. The DNA for the CDR3 is TGTGCCAGCAGTTTATTCACAGATACGCAGTATTTT.

CDR3 DNA sequence: TGTGCCAGCAGAGGGGTAGGCTCCTACAATGAGCAGTTCTTC. Its translation: CASRGVGSYNEQFF. The chain couples TRBV27 to TRBJ2-1; TRBD1 might be the D (5 bases). The CDR3 runs to 14 residues. CDR1 and CDR2 from the germline V gene are MNHEY and SMNVEV (reference sequence). V was shortened by 6 bases and J by 0 bases, with 9 bases between the two germline ends.

The chain couples TRBV25-1 to TRBJ1-3, with D maybe TRBD1 (6 bases). The CDR3 length is 14 residues. The V end lost 10 bases, the J end lost 3 bases, and 16 bases lay between the germline ends. Germline V gene lookup returns CDR1 MGHDK and CDR2 SYGVNS. CDR3 DNA sequence: TGTGCCATAAAGACAGGATACTTTGGAAACACCATATATTTT. It is translated as CAIKTGYFGNTIYF.

This clone was seen once. The V gene is TRBV27, the J gene TRBJ2-7; D is unresolved. Deletions cut 5 bases from V and 2 bases from J, with 19 bases between. The germline CDR1 and CDR2 sequences are MNHEY and SMNVEV (reference sequence). The CDR3 length is 16 residues. The CDR3: CASSPLGGPHAYEQYF. The CDR3 region has the DNA TGTGCCAGCAGTCCCCTCGGCGGCCCCCACGCCTACGAGCAGTACTTC.

This clone counts as medium-sized. This chain joins TRBV29-1 and TRBJ2-3, with 7 bases fitting TRBD2. The CDR3 sequence is 15 residues long. Germline trimming cut 6 bases from V and 4 bases from J; bases unmatched to any gene: 13. Germline values: CDR1 SQVTM, CDR2 ANQGSEA. CDR3 amino acids: CSVVFTSVAPDTQYF. The CDR3 coding sequence is TGCAGCGTGGTCTTTACTAGCGTTGCACCAGATACGCAGTATTTT.

J is TRBJ2-3 and V is TRBV4-2, with D perhaps matching TRBD2 (5 bases). The CDR3 has 13 residues. Trimming shortened V by 1 base and J by 3 bases, and 5 bases separated the two germline ends. CDR1 is LGHNA and CDR2 is YNFKEQ in the germline V gene. The CDR3 protein is CASSQGTTDTQYF. CDR3 DNA sequence: TGTGCCAGCAGCCAAGGGACTACAGATACGCAGTATTTT.

The chain links TRBV5-1 to TRBJ1-1; D is uncertain. V was pared by 0 bases and J by 0 bases, with 9 bases between. CDR1 is SGHRS and CDR2 is YFSETQ in the germline V gene. This CDR3 region has 15 residues. The chain's CDR3 is CASSLVPAMNTEAFF. CDR3 DNA sequence: TGCGCCAGCAGCTTGGTTCCAGCCATGAACACTGAAGCTTTCTTT.

The V and J genes are TRBV30 and TRBJ1-5; 7 bases match TRBD1. With 3 bases clipped from V and 7 bases from J, the junction kept 9 bases outside the gene matches. Germline lookup yields CDR1 GTSNPN and CDR2 SVGIG (reference sequence). The CDR3 runs 14 residues. This CDR3 is CAWRLSTGTQPQHF. CDR3 sequence (DNA): TGTGCCTGGAGGCTCTCGACAGGGACCCAGCCCCAGCATTTT. Based on the CDR3 plus reference TRBV30 and TRBJ1-5, the full variable domain is SQTIHQWPATLVQPVGSPLSLECTVEGTSNPNLYWYRQAAGRGLQLLFYSVGIGQISSEVPQNLSASRPQDRQFILSSKKLLLSDSGFYLCAWRLSTGTQPQHFGDGTRLSIL.

This clone appeared a single time. This rearrangement joins TRBV18 to TRBJ2-1; 12 positions match TRBD2. After removal of 1 base from V and 10 bases from J, the junction contained 11 bases not matched to a gene. CDR3 size: 17 residues. Per the germline V gene, CDR1 is KGHSH and CDR2 is LQKENI. The CDR3 coding sequence is TGTGCCAGCTCACCACTGACTAGCGGGAGAGCCCCCAAGGAGCAGTTCTTC. Translating gives CASSPLTSGRAPKEQFF.

The chain joins TRBV30 to TRBJ1-5, with D perhaps TRBD1 (5 bases). Germline values: CDR1 GTSNPN, CDR2 SVGIG (reference sequence). Trimming cost V 1 base and J 6 bases, with 10 bases left between them. The CDR3 sequence is 13 residues long. The DNA of the CDR3 is TGTGCCTGGAGTGCGGCGGGGGGTCAGCCCCAGCATTTT. Encoded protein: CAWSAAGGQPQHF. The full variable domain, completed using reference TRBV30 and TRBJ1-5, is SQTIHQWPATLVQPVGSPLSLECTVEGTSNPNLYWYRQAAGRGLQLLFYSVGIGQISSEVPQNLSASRPQDRQFILSSKKLLLSDSGFYLCAWSAAGGQPQHFGDGTRLSIL.

The chain combines TRBV5-6 with TRBJ2-5; D remains unclear. Deletions cut 3 bases from V and 1 base from J, with 1 base between. This CDR3 is 11 amino acids long. The V gene's germline CDR1 is SGHDT and CDR2 YYEEEE. The CDR3 loop reads CASSSQETQYF. The CDR3 DNA follows: TGTGCCAGCAGCTCCCAAGAGACCCAGTACTTC.